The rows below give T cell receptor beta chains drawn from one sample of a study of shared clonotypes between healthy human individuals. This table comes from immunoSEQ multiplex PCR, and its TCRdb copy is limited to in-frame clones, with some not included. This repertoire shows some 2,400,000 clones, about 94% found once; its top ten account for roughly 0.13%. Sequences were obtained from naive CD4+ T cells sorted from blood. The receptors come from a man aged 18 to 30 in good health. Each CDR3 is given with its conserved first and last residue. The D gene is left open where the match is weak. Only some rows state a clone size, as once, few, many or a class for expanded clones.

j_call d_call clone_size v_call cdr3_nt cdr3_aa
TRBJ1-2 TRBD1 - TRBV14 TGTGCCAGCAGCCAAGAGACAGGGCTGTATGGCTACACCTTC CASSQETGLYGYTF
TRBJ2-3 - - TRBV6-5 TGTGCCAGCAGCCCCACTCGTCCAGATACGCAGTATTTT CASSPTRPDTQYF
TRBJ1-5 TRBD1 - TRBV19 TGTGCCAGTAGTATAAGAGGGGGCAGTCAGCCCCAGCATTTT CASSIRGGSQPQHF
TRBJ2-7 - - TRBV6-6 TGTGCCAGCAGTGGGACTCGGGGGTACGAGCAGTACTTC CASSGTRGYEQYF
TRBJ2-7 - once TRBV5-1 TGCGCCAGCAGCTTGATCGCAGGGTACCAGATCTACGAGCAGTACTTC CASSLIAGYQIYEQYF
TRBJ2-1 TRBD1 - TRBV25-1 TGTGCCAGCAGTGAATACGTTTTAACAGGGGATGAGCAGTTCTTC CASSEYVLTGDEQFF
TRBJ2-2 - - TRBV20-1 TGCAGTGCTGAAAACACCGGGGAGCTGTTTTTT CSAENTGELFF
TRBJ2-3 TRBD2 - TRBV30 TGTGCCTGGACGACCGGGGGGAGCCGCGATACGCAGTATTTT CAWTTGGSRDTQYF
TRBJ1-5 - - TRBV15 TGTGCCACCAGCAGAGATCCACCGATAAGCAATCAGCCCCAGCATTTT CATSRDPPISNQPQHF
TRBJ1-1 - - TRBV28 TGTGCCAGCAGTCTGGGCCCTACTGAAGCTTTCTTT CASSLGPTEAFF